A selection of T cell receptor beta chains follows, all from one sample in a study of blood T cell repertoires in COVID-19. Measured with immunoSEQ multiplex PCR; TCRdb has only the in-frame clones, and not every one. The repertoire holds 40,000 to 50,000 clones, with roughly three quarters as singletons. The specimen was peripheral blood. The origin of the receptors is an older man with active or convalescent COVID-19. The CDR3 runs from the conserved cysteine through the conserved F or W. The D gene is left open where the match is weak. Size values are once, few and many counts, or a class for expanded clones, and some rows have none.

>NA|NA|TRBJ1-2|TRBV2
TGTGCCAGCAGTGAACAGCGCTATGGCTACACCTTC
CASSEQRYGYTF
>NA|TRBD1|TRBJ1-2|TRBV7-9
TGTGCCAGCAACCGGGACAGCAACTATGGCTACACCTTC
CASNRDSNYGYTF
>NA|TRBD1|TRBJ2-7|TRBV2
TGTGCCAGCAGTGGAGGGACAGGGAGCTCCTACGAGCAGTACTTC
CASSGGTGSSYEQYF
>NA|NA|TRBJ1-3|TRBV6-5
TGTGCCAGCAGGAGACAGGTTTCTGGAAACACCATATATTTT
CASRRQVSGNTIYF
>few|NA|TRBJ1-2|TRBV11-2
TGTGCCAGCAGCTTAGGGACAGCTAACTATGGCTACACCTTC
CASSLGTANYGYTF
>NA|NA|TRBJ1-6|TRBV18
TGTGCCAGCTCAGAAGCGTACACGGATAATTCACCCCTCCACTTT
CASSEAYTDNSPLHF
>NA|NA|TRBJ2-1|TRBV25-1
TGTGCCAGCAGTCCCCGGGGGGCGAGAGATGAGCAGTTCTTC
CASSPRGARDEQFF
>NA|NA|TRBJ2-7|TRBV4-1
TGCGCCAGCAGCCAAGGATTCGGGGGGGGACAGAACTACGAGCAGTACTTC
CASSQGFGGGQNYEQYF
>NA|TRBD1|TRBJ2-2|TRBV7-8
TGTGCCAGCAGTGTTACAGGGGACACCGGGGAGCTGTTTTTT
CASSVTGDTGELFF
>medium-sized|TRBD1|TRBJ2-7|TRBV4-2
TGTGCCAGCAGCCAAGTGTTTCAGGGGGCCTACGAGCAGTACTTC
CASSQVFQGAYEQYF
>NA|NA|TRBJ2-1|TRBV24-1
TGTGCCACCAGTGATCTCAAACAGGGAGTCTACAATGAGCAGTTCTTC
CATSDLKQGVYNEQFF
>NA|NA|TRBJ2-7|TRBV19
TGTGCCAGTAGCCCCAACAGGGAAACCTACGAGCAGTACTTC
CASSPNRETYEQYF
>once|TRBD1|TRBJ1-6|TRBV5-1
TGCGCCAGCAGCACCAGACAGGGATTCAATTCACCCCTCCACTTT
CASSTRQGFNSPLHF
>once|NA|TRBJ1-1|TRBV19
TGTGCCAGTGGCCAGGGAATGTACACTGAAGCTTTCTTT
CASGQGMYTEAFF
>NA|NA|TRBJ2-7|TRBV10-2
TGCGCCAGCAGTGAACCGGGGGGCCCAAGGGGGGAGCAGTACTTC
CASSEPGGPRGEQYF
>NA|TRBD1|TRBJ1-2|TRBV5-5
TGTGCCAGCAGCAATTTAGACAGGGCAAAAGGCTACACCTTC
CASSNLDRAKGYTF
>NA|TRBD1|TRBJ1-2|TRBV7-3
TGTGCCAGCAGCTTAACAGGACAGGGGAGGGATGGCTACACCTTC
CASSLTGQGRDGYTF
>once|NA|TRBJ2-5|TRBV27
TGTGCCAGCAGACGATACGGGGAAGGCCAGGAGACCCAGTACTTC
CASRRYGEGQETQYF
>NA|TRBD1|TRBJ1-3|TRBV7-6
TGTGCCAGCAGCTTAGCCGCGACAGGGGGCGTCTACACCATATATTTT
CASSLAATGGVYTIYF
>NA|NA|TRBJ1-4|TRBV29-1
TGCAGCGCTCCCGGGTGGGAGGGCGCGGAAAAACTGTTTTTT
CSAPGWEGAEKLFF
>NA|NA|TRBJ2-3|TRBV9
TGTGCCAAAAGCAGGGGCAAAGGCACAGATACGCAGTATTTT
CAKSRGKGTDTQYF
>NA|NA|TRBJ1-2|TRBV6-5
TGTGCCAGCAGTTTAACAGAAGCTAACTATGGCTACACCTTC
CASSLTEANYGYTF
>NA|TRBD1|TRBJ1-1|TRBV28
TGTGCCAGCAGACAGGGGGGGAGTCACACTGAAGCTTTCTTT
CASRQGGSHTEAFF
>NA|NA|TRBJ1-3|TRBV3-1/TRBV3-2
TGTGCCAGCAGCCAAGGGTCCTACGACACCATATATTTT
CASSQGSYDTIYF
>NA|NA|TRBJ1-4|TRBV12-2
TGTGCAAGTCGCCCCCGGCGCACGGGGAATGAAAAACTGTTTTTT
CASRPRRTGNEKLFF
>once|TRBD2|TRBJ2-5|TRBV6-6
TGTGCCAGCAGTTACCCTAGCGGGGGGGCCGGGGAGACCCAGTACTTC
CASSYPSGGAGETQYF